The rows below give T cell receptor beta chains drawn from one sample of a study of spatial heterogeneity in lung cancer. TCRdb reprocessed the 5' RACE reads with MiXCR, giving one entry per CDR3 protein. Of about 40,000 distinct CDR3 sequences in the sample, roughly 4.9% were seen once. The sequenced sample was PBMCs, obtained at surgery. The source is a female donor with early-stage non-small cell lung cancer. The CDR3 runs from the conserved cysteine through the conserved F or W. A D gene is named only where the DNA matches it firmly. Expanded clones are given a class, and other clones once, few, many or no size at all.

D gene	J gene	clone size	V gene	CDR3 DNA	CDR3 protein
-	TRBJ2-1	few	TRBV13	TGTGCCAGCAGCTCCCCGCTAGCCGGGGATGAGCAGTTCTTC	CASSSPLAGDEQFF
-	TRBJ2-4	many	TRBV28	TGTGCCAGCAGTTTGCGGGGTGGGAACATTCAGTACTTC	CASSLRGGNIQYF
TRBD1	TRBJ1-2	-	TRBV2	TGTGCCGGACAGGGGTCTTTTGACTACACCTTC	CAGQGSFDYTF
TRBD2	TRBJ2-1	many	TRBV7-2	TGTGCCAGCAGCTCTTCTAGCGGGGGGGCCATTGAGCAGTTCTTC	CASSSSSGGAIEQFF
-	TRBJ2-7	-	TRBV7-9	TGTGCCAGCAGCTTCCGAATCTGGGACCGGCAGTACTTC	CASSFRIWDRQYF
-	TRBJ1-1	few	TRBV2	TGTGCCAGCAGTGAAGCGCGAGGTCTGAACACTGAAGCTTTCTTT	CASSEARGLNTEAFF
-	TRBJ1-2	many	TRBV12-3/TRBV12-4	TGTGCCAGCAGTCCAGCGGGGTTGGGTGGCTACACCTTC	CASSPAGLGGYTF
-	TRBJ2-3	few	TRBV20-1	TGCAGTGCTAGAGATCCGGGGGCTAGCACAGATACGCAGTATTTT	CSARDPGASTDTQYF
-	TRBJ1-6	many	TRBV5-4	TGTGCCAGCAGCTTGGTGAGGGGCGCCTATAATTCACCCCTCCACTTT	CASSLVRGAYNSPLHF
TRBD1	TRBJ2-7	-	TRBV16	TGTGCCAGCAGCCCGGACAGGGGCTACGAGCAGTACTTC	CASSPDRGYEQYF
-	TRBJ1-1	many	TRBV12-3/TRBV12-4	TGTGCCAGCAGTTTACAAATGGGGGCGAGTATAACTGAAGCTTTCTTT	CASSLQMGASITEAFF
-	TRBJ1-4	many	TRBV4-2	TGTGCCAGCAGCCAAGCTGGGGGGGCGGAAAAACTGTTTTTT	CASSQAGGAEKLFF
-	TRBJ2-5	medium-sized	TRBV20-1	TGCAGTGCTAGAGTGCATAACGAAGAAGAGACCCAGTACTTC	CSARVHNEEETQYF
-	TRBJ2-5	many	TRBV28	TGTGCCAGCACCCTCAAGGGACTCCGAGGGCCCCCCCAAGAGACCCAGTACTTC	CASTLKGLRGPPQETQYF
-	TRBJ1-2	many	TRBV4-3	TGCGCCAGCAGCCTTTCTCAACATTACACCTTC	CASSLSQHYTF
TRBD2	TRBJ2-6	many	TRBV12-3/TRBV12-4	TGTGCCAGCAGTTTACGGGGGGGCCTCTCTGGGGCCAACGTCCTGACTTTC	CASSLRGGLSGANVLTF
-	TRBJ2-7	many	TRBV7-6	TGTGCCAGCAGCCCCGGACCTAACTACGAGCAGTACTTC	CASSPGPNYEQYF
-	TRBJ2-7	few	TRBV6-1	TGTGCCAGCAGTAGCGAGGGCTCCTACGAGCAGTACTTC	CASSSEGSYEQYF
-	TRBJ2-3	many	TRBV25-1	TGTGCCAGCAGAGTGGCAGATACGCAGTATTTT	CASRVADTQYF
TRBD1	TRBJ1-2	-	TRBV28	TGTGCCAGCAGTCACGGGACAGGGGGATCTTATATTAACTATGGCTACACCTTC	CASSHGTGGSYINYGYTF
-	TRBJ2-4	-	TRBV30	TGTGCCTGGGGCAGGCAAAACATTCAGTACTTC	CAWGRQNIQYF
TRBD1	TRBJ2-3	-	TRBV20-1	TGCAGTGCTAGGGACAGGGCCACAGATACGCAGTATTTT	CSARDRATDTQYF
TRBD2	TRBJ2-3	many	TRBV5-1	TGCGCCAGCAGCTCAAGCGGGGGAGTCACAGATACGCAGTATTTT	CASSSSGGVTDTQYF
TRBD1	TRBJ1-5	many	TRBV6-6	TGTGCCAGCAGTATAGGACAGGACCAGCCCCAGCATTTT	CASSIGQDQPQHF
-	TRBJ2-5	-	TRBV7-6	TGTGCCAGCAGCCCGGGACTTTCGGAGACCCAGTACTTC	CASSPGLSETQYF
-	TRBJ1-3	many	TRBV30	TGTGCCTGGAGTGCAGACAGGTTCTCTGGAAACACCATATATTTT	CAWSADRFSGNTIYF
TRBD1	TRBJ1-1	many	TRBV7-6	TGTGCCAGCAGCCTGACCCCAGGGGGGGACACTGAAGCTTTCTTT	CASSLTPGGDTEAFF
-	TRBJ1-1	many	TRBV7-3	TGTGCCAGCAGCTTAACAGGACAGAACACTGAAGCTTTCTTT	CASSLTGQNTEAFF
-	TRBJ2-6	many	TRBV20-1	TGCAGTGCTCACGGAGGGGCTGCTGGGGCCAACGTCCTGACTTTC	CSAHGGAAGANVLTF
-	TRBJ2-5	many	TRBV3-1	TGTGCCAGCAGCCAGTTGCTAGCGACGTACCAAGAGACCCAGTACTTC	CASSQLLATYQETQYF
-	TRBJ2-7	few	TRBV3-1	TGTGCCAGCAGCCTCGGGCATCCCTACGAGCAGTACTTC	CASSLGHPYEQYF
-	TRBJ1-1	many	TRBV5-6	TGTGCCAGCAGCTTAAACCCGACTGAAGCTTTCTTT	CASSLNPTEAFF
TRBD2	TRBJ2-1	many	TRBV3-1	TGTGCCAGCAGCCAAGATCAGGGAGGGTCCTACAATGAGCAGTTCTTC	CASSQDQGGSYNEQFF
TRBD2	TRBJ2-2	-	TRBV7-2	TGTGCCAGCAGCTTCCGGGGGGACTCCGGGGAGCTGTTTTTT	CASSFRGDSGELFF
TRBD2	TRBJ2-2	few	TRBV19	TGTGTAGCGGGGGACACCGGGGAGCTGTTTTTT	CVAGDTGELFF
-	TRBJ1-1	many	TRBV21-1	TGTGCCAGCAGCAAAGGGACGGAGAACACTGAAGCTTTCTTT	CASSKGTENTEAFF
-	TRBJ2-1	many	TRBV5-1	TGCGCCAGCAGCTTGGCCGGCGGGTCCAATGAGCAGTTCTTC	CASSLAGGSNEQFF
TRBD1	TRBJ2-4	few	TRBV2	TGTGCCAGCAGGCAGACAGGGATCAAAAACATTCAGTACTTC	CASRQTGIKNIQYF
-	TRBJ1-1	-	TRBV7-3	TGTGCCAGCAGCTTAGGCAGGGCGAACACTGAAGCTTTCTTT	CASSLGRANTEAFF
-	TRBJ2-5	many	TRBV20-1	TGCAGTGCTCCTTCGCGCGACCGGGCACAAGAGACCCAGTACTTC	CSAPSRDRAQETQYF
-	TRBJ2-7	many	TRBV10-3	TGTGCCATCAGTGAAGGCAGGGAGGACGAGCAGTACTTC	CAISEGREDEQYF
TRBD2	TRBJ2-3	few	TRBV2	TGTGCCAGCAGCTCCGGACTAGTCAGCACAGATACGCAGTATTTT	CASSSGLVSTDTQYF
-	TRBJ2-7	many	TRBV7-2	TGTGCCAGCAGCCCTAGGGCAGTCTACGAGCAGTACTTC	CASSPRAVYEQYF
-	TRBJ2-3	-	TRBV6-1	TGTGCCAGCAGTGAAAGAGACACCCGCACAGATACGCAGTATTTT	CASSERDTRTDTQYF
TRBD2	TRBJ2-1	-	TRBV29-1	TGCAGCGTTGAAGACCTAGCGGGGGGTCCTTACAATGAGCAGTTCTTC	CSVEDLAGGPYNEQFF
-	TRBJ1-2	many	TRBV27	TGTGCCAGCACTTCTCGCAACAAAGGATTTAACTATGGCTACACCTTC	CASTSRNKGFNYGYTF
-	TRBJ2-2	few	TRBV6-1	TGTGCCAGCAGTCTCCCCGGGGAGCTGTTTTTT	CASSLPGELFF
-	TRBJ2-3	-	TRBV7-8	TGTGCCAGCAGCTTCAGGGTCACAGATACGCAGTATTTT	CASSFRVTDTQYF